These 16 T cell receptor beta chains originate from one sample sequenced in a study of blood T cell repertoires in COVID-19. Profiled with immunoSEQ multiplex PCR; TCRdb holds only in-frame clones, not every one. The profile shows under 250,000 clones, approximately 83% of them singletons. The sequenced material came from PBMCs or T cells enriched from blood (not recorded which). The receptors were gathered from a woman aged 35 to 49 with acute COVID-19.

The chain employs TRBV11-2 and TRBJ1-3; TRBD1 matches 7 bases. The CDR3 spans 16 residues. The V gene's germline CDR1 is SGHAT and CDR2 FQNNGV. V trimming: 3 bases; J trimming: 0 bases; junction bases outside the gene matches: 5. The CDR3 protein is CASSFIAGGSGNTIYF. The CDR3 DNA reads as TGTGCCAGCAGCTTTATAGCAGGGGGCTCTGGAAACACCATATATTTT.

In this sample, this clone is medium-sized (0.01 to 0.1%). The chain recombines TRBV5-1 with TRBJ2-7; weak D call: TRBD2 (5 bases). The CDR3 loop spans 15 amino acids. Germline V gene lookup returns CDR1 SGHRS and CDR2 YFSETQ. V shed 1 base and J shed 0 bases, with 11 bases lying between them. The CDR3 nucleotides are TGCGCCAGCAGCTTGTCATCTGAGGGCTCCTACGAGCAGTACTTC. It encodes CASSLSSEGSYEQYF.

The rearrangement uses TRBV19 and TRBJ1-1; D remains ambiguous. The germline V gene encodes CDR1 LNHDA and CDR2 SQIVND (reference sequence). Trimming took off 6 bases at V and 2 bases at J, with 10 bases between the two ends. The CDR3 extends over 13 amino acids. The CDR3 DNA reads TGTGCCAGTAGAGACGCGGGAAACACTGAAGCTTTCTTT. Protein sequence: CASRDAGNTEAFF.

This chain joins TRBV18 and TRBJ2-1; D possibly corresponds to TRBD2 (5 bases). V lost 2 bases to trimming and J lost 10 bases, with 9 bases between them. Germline V CDR1 and CDR2: KGHSH, LQKENI. The CDR3 totals 12 residues. The CDR3 region has the DNA TGTGCCAGCTCACCAAAGAGGGAAGAGCAGTTCTTC. It is translated as CASSPKREEQFF. Based on the CDR3 plus reference TRBV18 and TRBJ2-1, the full variable domain is NAGVMQNPRHLVRRRGQEARLRCSPMKGHSHVYWYRQLPEEGLKFMVYLQKENIIDESGMPKERFSAEFPKEGPSILRIQQVVRGDSAAYFCASSPKREEQFFGPGTRLTVL.

V and J are TRBV15 and TRBJ2-3; 7 bases agree with TRBD1. The junction had 8 bases not matched to a gene; V was cut back by 3 bases and J by 2 bases. The germline V gene encodes CDR1 LNHNV and CDR2 YYDKDF (reference sequence). CDR3 length equals 16 residues. CDR3 region: CATSSPAGTATDTQYF. The CDR3, as DNA: TGTGCCACCAGCAGTCCTGCTGGGACAGCCACAGATACGCAGTATTTT.

This clone was seen more than once but under ten times. This chain's CDR3 is CASSLAKTSWGGRTDTQYF. The DNA for the CDR3 is TGTGCCAGCAGTTTAGCGAAAACCTCTTGGGGGGGGAGGACAGATACGCAGTATTTT. This chain links TRBV28 with TRBJ2-3; 7 bases are a match to TRBD2. This CDR3 has 19 residues. V shed 2 bases, J shed 3 bases, and the junction held 17 bases outside the gene matches. Germline V gives CDR1 MDHEN, CDR2 SYDVKM.

This chain links TRBV7-9 with TRBJ1-2; 7 bases are shared with TRBD1. The germline V gene has CDR1 SEHNR and CDR2 FQNEAQ (reference sequence). Trimming took 5 bases from V and 4 from J; bases not matched to a gene: 13. There are 16 residues in the CDR3. The chain's CDR3 is CASSRTTGAYSYGYTF. CDR3 bases: TGTGCCAGCAGCCGGACAACAGGGGCCTATTCCTATGGCTACACCTTC.

The chain recombines TRBV30 with TRBJ1-1; D possibly corresponds to TRBD1 (5 bases). This CDR3 is 12 amino acids long. V lost 3 bases and J lost 10, with 15 bases in between. The germline gives CDR1 GTSNPN, CDR2 SVGIG (reference sequence). The CDR3 protein is CAWSLGQSRAFF. The CDR3 nucleotides are TGTGCCTGGAGCCTGGGGCAGTCGAGAGCTTTCTTT.

The sample holds one count of this clone. V gene TRBV4-2 combines with J gene TRBJ1-3, with D possibly being TRBD1 (6 bases). Germline CDR1 and CDR2: LGHNA and YNFKEQ. V was trimmed by 3 bases and J by 1 base, leaving 13 bases between them. The CDR3 runs to 16 residues. CDR3 protein: CASSQDNTGSGNTIYF. CDR3 nucleotides: TGTGCCAGCAGCCAGGATAACACAGGGTCTGGAAACACCATATATTTT.

This clone was seen a handful of times. Other DNA sequences in this specimen translate into the identical CDR3. The V and J genes are TRBV2 and TRBJ1-4; D remains ambiguous. V was clipped by 4 bases and J by 0 bases, with 6 bases between them. There are 14 residues in the CDR3. Germline V gene data show CDR1 as SNHLY and CDR2 as FYNNEI. The CDR3 loop reads CASSGRATNEKLFF. The CDR3 DNA follows: TGTGCCAGCAGTGGTCGGGCAACTAATGAAAAACTGTTTTTT. Drawing the rest from reference TRBV2 and TRBJ1-4, the complete variable domain is EPEVTQTPSHQVTQMGQEVILRCVPISNHLYFYWYRQILGQKVEFLVSFYNNEISEKSEIFDDQFSVERPDGSNFTLKIRSTKLEDSAMYFCASSGRATNEKLFFGSGTQLSVL.

The V gene is TRBV10-1, the J gene TRBJ2-1; D might be TRBD2 (5 bases). In germline, CDR1 is WNHNN, CDR2 SYGVQD (reference sequence). V shed 4 bases and J shed 8 bases, with 6 bases lying between them. This CDR3 comprises 11 residues. CDR3: CASSAGYEQFF. Written as DNA, the CDR3 is TGCGCCAGCAGTGCGGGGTATGAGCAGTTCTTC.

This clone was picked up one time. The chain links TRBV6-5 to TRBJ2-3; the match to TRBD2 covers 7 bases. This CDR3 contains 16 residues. The germline CDR1 and CDR2 sequences are MNHEY and SVGAGI. V lost 4 bases to trimming and J lost 3 bases; unmatched junction nucleotides: 10. CDR3 residues: CASSSVLSGDTDTQYF. The CDR3, as DNA: TGTGCCAGCAGTTCCGTCTTGAGCGGGGATACAGATACGCAGTATTTT.

This sequence joins TRBV5-1 and TRBJ2-5; the D gene is possibly TRBD2 (5 bases). Germline CDR1 reads SGHRS; CDR2 reads YFSETQ. The CDR3 runs 14 residues. Trimming took off 4 bases at V and 5 bases at J, with 15 bases between the two ends. For the CDR3, the DNA is TGCGCCAGCAGCAACGGACTGGGTGGGGAGACCCAGTACTTC. It translates to CASSNGLGGETQYF.

The rearrangement links TRBV7-8 to TRBJ2-7, with D possibly being TRBD2 (6 bases). CDR1 and CDR2 (germline): SGHVS, FQNEAQ. Trimming removed 1 base from V and 2 bases from J, with 15 bases in between. The CDR3 runs 16 residues. CDR3 nucleotides: TGTGCCAGCAGCTTAGGGTCGACTAGAGGGCCCTACGAGCAGTACTTC. Protein: CASSLGSTRGPYEQYF. Filled out from reference TRBV7-8 and TRBJ2-7, the complete variable domain reads GAGVSQSPRYKVAKRGQDVALRCDPISGHVSLFWYQQALGQGPEFLTYFQNEAQLDKSGLPSDRFFAERPEGSVSTLKIQRTQQEDSAVYLCASSLGSTRGPYEQYFGPGTRLTVT.

This chain links TRBV2 with TRBJ1-4, with a possible D match to TRBD1 (5 bases). V lost 7 bases, J lost 7 bases, and 19 bases lay in between. The CDR3 length is 15 residues. Germline lookup yields CDR1 SNHLY and CDR2 FYNNEI. CDR3 loop: CASIPSGGSGEKLFF. CDR3 DNA: TGTGCCAGCATCCCTTCGGGGGGGTCCGGTGAAAAACTGTTTTTT.

About this clone itself: A read error may account for a junction end that differs from germline. This rearrangement joins TRBV29-1 to TRBJ2-3; 9 nucleotides align to TRBD2. The germline CDR1 and CDR2 sequences are SQVTM and ANQGSEA. The CDR3 length is 13 residues. Here the CDR3 DNA reads TGCAGCGTTTCCGGGACTAGCAAAGATACGCAGTATTTT. Its translation is CSVSGTSKDTQYF.